This T cell receptor beta chain derives from a study of T cell repertoires in cytomegalovirus infection (dated by TCRdb to the late 2010s). The study in broad terms: Donor HLA type was relevant to the analysis, because carriage of CMV infection together with the matching HLA type was indicated by public TCR beta signatures.

Broad study findings and their caveats: Cumulative frequency of public TCR beta family members discriminated carriers of CMV infection plus the relevant HLA type in this cohort and an independent roughly 320-donor cohort. The ex vivo response was dominated by HLA-C-restricted CMV-specific TCR beta clonotypes, and the single most frequent clonotype in two of eight donors was supplied by these HLA-C-restricted clonotypes.

This clonotype was detected only a few times. Its specific antigen is unknown. No clone much larger than this one lies a single base away; base qualities are absent. Sequencing was performed on an Illumina HiSeq 1500. The public reads were reanalyzed by TCRdb: fastp trimming at Q25, MiXCR alignment, in-frame beta chains only. Rows merge per CDR3 protein into single entries with the most common DNA and genes. Present in this sample are some 680,000 distinct CDR3 sequences, roughly a third of which were seen just once. Jointly, the top ten make up 2.8% of the sample. V drops 0 bases and J drops 0 bases, leaving 9 bases in between. Taken from the germline V gene, the CDR1 and CDR2 loops are MNHEY and SVGAGI. Taken from cysteine to phenylalanine, the CDR3 has 16 residues. CDR3 DNA is the only sequence kept; it has 48 bases, read in frame from the first base.

The chain is assembled from TRBV6-5 and TRBJ1-3; no D gene can be assigned with confidence. The sequenced material came from PBMCs. The TCR sequence derives from a human donor in good health (CMV status not recorded). Some clones in this sample may be carry-over from other donors' samples. The sequenced DNA: TGTGCCAGCAGTTACTCCGGACGGGTCTCTGGAAACACCATATATTTT. Its translation reads: CASSYSGRVSGNTIYF.